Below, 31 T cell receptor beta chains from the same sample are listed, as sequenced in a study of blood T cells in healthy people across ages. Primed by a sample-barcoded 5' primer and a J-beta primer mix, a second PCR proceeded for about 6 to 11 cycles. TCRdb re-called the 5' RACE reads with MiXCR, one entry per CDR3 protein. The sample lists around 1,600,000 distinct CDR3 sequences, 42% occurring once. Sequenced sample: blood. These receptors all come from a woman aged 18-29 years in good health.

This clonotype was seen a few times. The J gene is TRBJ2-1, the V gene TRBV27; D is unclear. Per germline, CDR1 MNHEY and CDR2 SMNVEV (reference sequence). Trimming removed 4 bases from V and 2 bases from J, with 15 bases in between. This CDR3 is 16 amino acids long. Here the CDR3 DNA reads TGTGCCAGCAGTTCCCTTCTGGGTGGTACCTACAATGAGCAGTTCTTC. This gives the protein CASSSLLGGTYNEQFF.

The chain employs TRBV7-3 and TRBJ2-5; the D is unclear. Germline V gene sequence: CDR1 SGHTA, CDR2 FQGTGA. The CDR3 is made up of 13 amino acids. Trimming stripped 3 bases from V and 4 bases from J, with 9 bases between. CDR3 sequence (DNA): TGTGCCAGCAGCTTCTCAGTAAGAGAGACCCAGTACTTC. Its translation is CASSFSVRETQYF.

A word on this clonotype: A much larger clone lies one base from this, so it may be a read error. In DNA, the CDR3 is TGTGCCAGCAGTTTCAGGAGAAACGAGCGGTACTTC. Protein product: CASSFRRNERYF. This chain connects TRBV12-3 or TRBV12-4 to TRBJ2-7, with no clear D. The CDR3 covers 12 residues.

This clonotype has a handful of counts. The CDR3 sequence is CASSYPQRNSPLHF. The CDR3 coding sequence is TGTGCCAGCAGTTACCCCCAGAGGAATTCACCCCTCCACTTT. V and J are TRBV6-2 or TRBV6-3 and TRBJ1-6; D gene uncertain. The germline V and J ends were trimmed by 2 bases and 7 bases, with 9 bases remaining between them. The CDR3 has 14 amino acids. The germline V gene has CDR1 MNHEY and CDR2 SVGEGT.

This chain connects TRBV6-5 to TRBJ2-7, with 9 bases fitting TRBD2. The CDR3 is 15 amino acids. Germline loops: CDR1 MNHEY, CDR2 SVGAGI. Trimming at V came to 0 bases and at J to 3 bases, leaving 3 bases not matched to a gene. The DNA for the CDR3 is TGTGCCAGCAGTTACTCGTGGCGGGGGGGCTACGAGCAGTACTTC. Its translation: CASSYSWRGGYEQYF.

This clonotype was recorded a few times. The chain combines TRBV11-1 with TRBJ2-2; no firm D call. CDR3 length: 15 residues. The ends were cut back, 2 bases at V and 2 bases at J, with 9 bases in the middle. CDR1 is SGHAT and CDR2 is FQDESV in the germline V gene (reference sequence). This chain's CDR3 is CASSLSSQNTGELFF. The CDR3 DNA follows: TGTGCCAGCAGCTTATCGTCGCAAAACACCGGGGAGCTGTTTTTT.

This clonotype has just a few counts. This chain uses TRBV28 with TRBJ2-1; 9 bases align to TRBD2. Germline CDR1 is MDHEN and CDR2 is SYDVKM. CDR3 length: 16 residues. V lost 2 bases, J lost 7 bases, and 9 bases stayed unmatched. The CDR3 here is CASSLPQLAGWNEQFF. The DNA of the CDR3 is TGTGCCAGCAGTTTACCCCAGCTAGCGGGATGGAATGAGCAGTTCTTC.

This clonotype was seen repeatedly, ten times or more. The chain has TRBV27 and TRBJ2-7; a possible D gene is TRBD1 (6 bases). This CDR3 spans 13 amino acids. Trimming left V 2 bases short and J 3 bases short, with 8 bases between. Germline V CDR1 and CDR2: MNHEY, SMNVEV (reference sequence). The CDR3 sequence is CASSLQGSYEQYF. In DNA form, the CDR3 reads TGTGCCAGCAGTTTACAGGGGAGCTACGAGCAGTACTTC.

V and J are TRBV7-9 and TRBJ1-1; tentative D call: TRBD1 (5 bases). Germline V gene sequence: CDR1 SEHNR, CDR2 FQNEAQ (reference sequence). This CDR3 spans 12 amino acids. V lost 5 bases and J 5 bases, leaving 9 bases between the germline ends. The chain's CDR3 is CASSRGATEAFF. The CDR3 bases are TGTGCCAGCAGCCGAGGGGCGACTGAAGCTTTCTTT.

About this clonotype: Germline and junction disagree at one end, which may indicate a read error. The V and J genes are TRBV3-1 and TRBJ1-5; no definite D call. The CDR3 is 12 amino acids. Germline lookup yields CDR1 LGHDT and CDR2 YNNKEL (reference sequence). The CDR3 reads CANSQGRQPQHF. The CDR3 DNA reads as TGTGCCAACAGCCAAGGCCGTCAGCCCCAGCATTTT.

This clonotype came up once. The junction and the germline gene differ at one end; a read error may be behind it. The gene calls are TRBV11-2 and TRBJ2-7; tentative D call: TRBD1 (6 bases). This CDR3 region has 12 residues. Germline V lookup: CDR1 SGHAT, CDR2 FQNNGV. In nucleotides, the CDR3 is TGTACCAGCAGCTTACGGCAGAACAGGGCGTACTTC. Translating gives CTSSLRQNRAYF.

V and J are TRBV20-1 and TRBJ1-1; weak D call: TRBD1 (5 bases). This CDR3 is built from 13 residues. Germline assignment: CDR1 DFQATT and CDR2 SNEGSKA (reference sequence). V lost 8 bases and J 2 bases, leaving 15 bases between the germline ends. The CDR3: CSPTKDTNTEAFF. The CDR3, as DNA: TGCAGTCCAACGAAGGACACTAACACTGAAGCTTTCTTT.

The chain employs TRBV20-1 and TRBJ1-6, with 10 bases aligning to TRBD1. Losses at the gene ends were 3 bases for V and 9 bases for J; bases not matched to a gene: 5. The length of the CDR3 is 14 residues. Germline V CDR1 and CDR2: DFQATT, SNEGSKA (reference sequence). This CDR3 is CSARKDRGGSPLHF. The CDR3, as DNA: TGCAGTGCTAGGAAGGACAGGGGGGGTTCACCCCTCCACTTT.

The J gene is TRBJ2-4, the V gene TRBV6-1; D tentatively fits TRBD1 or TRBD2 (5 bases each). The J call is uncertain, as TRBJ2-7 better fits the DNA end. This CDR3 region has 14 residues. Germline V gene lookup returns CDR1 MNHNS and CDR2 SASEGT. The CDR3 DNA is TGTGCCAGCAGTGAAGGGGGGACCCACTACGAGCAGTACTTC. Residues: CASSEGGTHYEQYF.

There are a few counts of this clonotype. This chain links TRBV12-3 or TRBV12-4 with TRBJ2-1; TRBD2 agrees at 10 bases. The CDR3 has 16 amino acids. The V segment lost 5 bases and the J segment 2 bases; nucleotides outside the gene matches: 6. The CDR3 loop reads CASSLQAGGAYNEQFF. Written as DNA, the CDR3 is TGTGCCAGCAGTCTCCAAGCGGGAGGGGCCTACAATGAGCAGTTCTTC.

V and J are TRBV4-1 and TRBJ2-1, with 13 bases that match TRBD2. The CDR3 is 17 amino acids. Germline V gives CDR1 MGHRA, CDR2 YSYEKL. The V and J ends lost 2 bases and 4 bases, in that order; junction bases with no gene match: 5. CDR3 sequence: CASSQPTSGGRYNEQFF. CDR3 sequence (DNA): TGCGCCAGCAGCCAACCGACTAGCGGGGGGCGTTACAATGAGCAGTTCTTC.

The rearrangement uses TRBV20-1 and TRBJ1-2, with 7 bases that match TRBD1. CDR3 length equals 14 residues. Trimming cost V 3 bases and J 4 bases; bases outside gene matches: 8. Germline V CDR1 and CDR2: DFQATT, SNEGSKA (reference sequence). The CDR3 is CSASNRGLFYGYTF. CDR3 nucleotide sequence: TGCAGTGCTAGCAACAGGGGTTTATTCTATGGCTACACCTTC.

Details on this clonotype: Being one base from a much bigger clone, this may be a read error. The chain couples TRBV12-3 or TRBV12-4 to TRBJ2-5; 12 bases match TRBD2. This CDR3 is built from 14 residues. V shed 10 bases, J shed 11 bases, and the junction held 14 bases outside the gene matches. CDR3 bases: TGTGCCATCCAGACTAGCGGGGGAAGAGGTGAGCAGTACTTC. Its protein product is CAIQTSGGRGEQYF.

CDR3: CASRRPGQNYGYTF. CDR3 bases: TGTGCCAGCAGAAGACCGGGACAGAACTATGGCTACACCTTC. The V call is TRBV6-6, the J call TRBJ1-2; 7 bases align to TRBD1. Trimming removed 6 bases from V and 2 bases from J; junction bases left unmatched: 6. The CDR3 is 14 residues long. The germline V gene encodes CDR1 MNHNY and CDR2 SVGAGI (reference sequence).

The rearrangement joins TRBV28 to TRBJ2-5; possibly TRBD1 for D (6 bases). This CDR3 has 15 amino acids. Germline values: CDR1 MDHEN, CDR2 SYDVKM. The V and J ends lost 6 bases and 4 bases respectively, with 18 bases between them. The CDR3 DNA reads TGTGCCAGCAGCACGACCACAGGGCGCCCAGAGACCCAGTACTTC. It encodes CASSTTTGRPETQYF.

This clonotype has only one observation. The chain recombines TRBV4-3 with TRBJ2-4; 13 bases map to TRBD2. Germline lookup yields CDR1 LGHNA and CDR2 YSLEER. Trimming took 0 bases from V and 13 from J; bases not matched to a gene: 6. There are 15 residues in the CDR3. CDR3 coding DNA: TGCGCCAGCAGCCAAGATCCGGGACTAGCGGGGTTGCAGTACTTC. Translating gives CASSQDPGLAGLQYF.

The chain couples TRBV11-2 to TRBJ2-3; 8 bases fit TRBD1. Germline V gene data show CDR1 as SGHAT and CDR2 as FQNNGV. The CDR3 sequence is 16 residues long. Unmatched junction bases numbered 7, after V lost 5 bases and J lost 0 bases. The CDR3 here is CASSPTGGISTDTQYF. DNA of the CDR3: TGTGCCAGCAGCCCTACAGGGGGGATCAGCACAGATACGCAGTATTTT.

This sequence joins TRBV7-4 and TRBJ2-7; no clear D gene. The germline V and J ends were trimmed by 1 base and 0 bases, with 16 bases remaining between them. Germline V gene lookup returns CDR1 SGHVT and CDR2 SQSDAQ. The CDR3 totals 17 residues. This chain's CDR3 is CASSLGIDNVSSYEQYF. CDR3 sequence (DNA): TGTGCCAGCAGCTTAGGTATTGATAATGTTAGCTCCTACGAGCAGTACTTC.

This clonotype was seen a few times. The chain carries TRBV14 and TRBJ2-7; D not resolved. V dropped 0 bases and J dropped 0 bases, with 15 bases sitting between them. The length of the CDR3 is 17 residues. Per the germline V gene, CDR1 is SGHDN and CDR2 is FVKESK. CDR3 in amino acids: CASSQETGPISSYEQYF. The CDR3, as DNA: TGTGCCAGCAGCCAAGAAACGGGTCCCATTAGCTCCTACGAGCAGTACTTC.

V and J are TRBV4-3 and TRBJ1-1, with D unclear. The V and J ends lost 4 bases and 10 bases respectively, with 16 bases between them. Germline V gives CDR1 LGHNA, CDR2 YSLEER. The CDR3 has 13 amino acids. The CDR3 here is CASSPVVTAGAFF. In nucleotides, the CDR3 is TGCGCCAGCAGCCCGGTGGTGACCGCCGGAGCTTTCTTT.

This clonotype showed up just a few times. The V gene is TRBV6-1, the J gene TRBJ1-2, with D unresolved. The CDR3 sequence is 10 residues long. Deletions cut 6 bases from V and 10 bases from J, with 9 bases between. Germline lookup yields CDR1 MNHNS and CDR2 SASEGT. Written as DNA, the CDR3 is TGTGCCAGCAGGGACCTGGACTACACCTTC. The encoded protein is CASRDLDYTF.

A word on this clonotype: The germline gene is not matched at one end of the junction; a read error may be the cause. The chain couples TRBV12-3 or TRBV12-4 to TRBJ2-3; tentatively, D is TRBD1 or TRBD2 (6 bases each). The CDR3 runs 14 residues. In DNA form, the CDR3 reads TGTGCCAGCAGTTTAGTGGGGGGCACAGATGCGCAGTATTTT. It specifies CASSLVGGTDAQYF.

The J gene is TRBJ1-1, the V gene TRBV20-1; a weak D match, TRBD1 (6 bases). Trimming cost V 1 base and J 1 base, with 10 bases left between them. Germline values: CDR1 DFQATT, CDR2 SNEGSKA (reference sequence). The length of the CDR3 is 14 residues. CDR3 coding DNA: TGCAGTGCTAGAGTAGCAGGGGAGAACACTGAAGCTTTCTTT. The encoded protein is CSARVAGENTEAFF.

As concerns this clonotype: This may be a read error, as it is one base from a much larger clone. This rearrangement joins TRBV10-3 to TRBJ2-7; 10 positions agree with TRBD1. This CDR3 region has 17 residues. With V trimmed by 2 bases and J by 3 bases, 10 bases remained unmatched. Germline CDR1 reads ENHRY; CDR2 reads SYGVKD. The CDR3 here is CAISEGTRGQGFYEQYF. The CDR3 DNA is TGTGCCATCAGTGAGGGGACGCGGGGACAGGGGTTCTACGAGCAGTACTTC.

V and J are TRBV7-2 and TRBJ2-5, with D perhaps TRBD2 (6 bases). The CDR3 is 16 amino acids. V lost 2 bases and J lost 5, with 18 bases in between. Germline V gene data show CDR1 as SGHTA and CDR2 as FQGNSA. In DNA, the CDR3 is TGTGCCAGCAGCTTAACGTCCGGGAGTGGTAGGGAGACCCAGTACTTC. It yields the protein CASSLTSGSGRETQYF.

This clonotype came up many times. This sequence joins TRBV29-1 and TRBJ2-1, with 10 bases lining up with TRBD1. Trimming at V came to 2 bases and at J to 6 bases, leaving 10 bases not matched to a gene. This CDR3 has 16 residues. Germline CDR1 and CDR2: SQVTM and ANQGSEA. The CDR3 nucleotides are TGCAGCGTTGAACTTCCGGGACAGGGGCACCTCAATGAGCAGTTCTTC. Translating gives CSVELPGQGHLNEQFF.